These 26 T cell receptor beta chains originate from one sample sequenced in a study of CD8 T cells in ankylosing spondylitis. TCRdb analysed the 5' RACE reads with MiXCR anew, one entry per CDR3 protein. The repertoire holds around 340,000 distinct CDR3 sequences, with 20% to 25% as singletons. The specimen was blood, either unsorted or a sorted T cell fraction (not recorded which). The source of these receptors is a male donor with ankylosing spondylitis or in good health (not recorded which).

This chain connects TRBV12-3 or TRBV12-4 to TRBJ2-5; tentative D call: TRBD2 (7 bases). V was shortened by 3 bases and J by 5 bases, with 16 bases between the two germline ends. This CDR3 has 15 residues. CDR3 DNA sequence: TGTGCCAGCAGTTTGGTGGGGGGGGCCTCGGAGACCCAGTACTTC. Residues: CASSLVGGASETQYF.

This clonotype was picked up a small number of times. The chain carries TRBV2 and TRBJ1-5, with 7 bases aligning to TRBD1. The CDR3 has 15 residues. The V segment lost 8 bases and the J segment 3 bases; nucleotides outside the gene matches: 10. The germline gives CDR1 SNHLY, CDR2 FYNNEI. In DNA, the CDR3 is TGTGCCAGCGGGAGCTTGACAGGGCCCAATCAGCCCCAGCATTTT. Protein sequence: CASGSLTGPNQPQHF.

The chain recombines TRBV12-3 or TRBV12-4 with TRBJ2-3; no clear D. The V end lost 4 bases, the J end lost 0 bases, and 11 bases lay between the germline ends. This CDR3 contains 15 residues. The CDR3: CASSSEYESTDTQYF. In DNA form, the CDR3 reads TGTGCCAGCAGTTCCGAATACGAGAGCACAGATACGCAGTATTTT.

This clonotype came up a few times. In DNA form, the CDR3 reads TGCAGCGTACAGGGGGGTCCTGAAGCTTTCTTT. Residues: CSVQGGPEAFF. The rearrangement links TRBV29-1 to TRBJ1-1; 8 bases align to TRBD1. V was clipped by 6 bases and J by 6 bases; unmatched bases: 3. The CDR3 contains 11 residues. The V gene's germline CDR1 is SQVTM and CDR2 ANQGSEA.

The V call is TRBV7-9, the J call TRBJ2-5; D call uncertain. Between the trimmed V and J ends, which lost 2 bases and 2 bases, there was a span of 6 bases. The length of the CDR3 is 13 residues. Germline values: CDR1 SEHNR, CDR2 FQNEAQ (reference sequence). This CDR3 reads CASSLTVQETQYF. CDR3 sequence (DNA): TGTGCCAGCAGCTTAACAGTACAAGAGACCCAGTACTTC.

Only a few counts were recorded for this clonotype. The chain is built from TRBV9 and TRBJ2-1, with D perhaps matching TRBD1 (5 bases). V shed 0 bases and J shed 8 bases, with 15 bases lying between them. This CDR3 region has 15 residues. CDR1 is SGDLS, CDR2 YYNGEE, per germline. The CDR3 DNA reads TGTGCCAGCAGCGTAGGAGAGCAGGGTGATTATGAGCAGTTCTTC. Translated: CASSVGEQGDYEQFF.

In its sample, this clonotype was seen a few times. The chain recombines TRBV20-1 with TRBJ2-1, with 8 bases identical to TRBD2. Germline V gene sequence: CDR1 DFQATT, CDR2 SNEGSKA (reference sequence). The CDR3 consists of 17 residues. Losses at the gene ends were 6 bases for V and 4 bases for J; bases not matched to a gene: 17. The CDR3 is CSAPPQGLGLAYNEQFF. DNA of the CDR3: TGCAGTGCCCCGCCCCAGGGACTAGGGCTAGCGTACAATGAGCAGTTCTTC.

This clonotype was picked up many times. The chain recombines TRBV29-1 with TRBJ1-2, with a possible D match to TRBD1 (5 bases). Trimming removed 3 bases at V and 3 bases at J, with 8 bases between. The germline V gene has CDR1 SQVTM and CDR2 ANQGSEA. The CDR3 is 12 amino acids. CDR3 protein: CSVEGGDYGYTF. In DNA, the CDR3 is TGCAGCGTTGAGGGGGGGGACTATGGCTACACCTTC.

The chain recombines TRBV27 with TRBJ2-1, with D unclear. The germline V gene encodes CDR1 MNHEY and CDR2 SMNVEV (reference sequence). This CDR3 region has 11 residues. V shed 8 bases and J shed 9 bases, with 11 bases lying between them. The CDR3 loop reads CASASGIEQFF. The CDR3 nucleotides read TGTGCCAGCGCTTCGGGTATTGAGCAGTTCTTC.

V usage is TRBV5-6 and J usage is TRBJ2-1; D is tentatively TRBD1 or TRBD2 (6 bases each). The germline CDR1 and CDR2 sequences are SGHDT and YYEEEE. This CDR3 is 17 amino acids long. V was clipped by 6 bases and J by 0 bases, with 19 bases between them. CDR3 DNA: TGTGCCAGCACCGATGCCTTAGGGGGGAGCTCCTACAATGAGCAGTTCTTC. It specifies CASTDALGGSSYNEQFF.

This clonotype was picked up a small number of times. In DNA form, the CDR3 reads TGCGCCAGCAGCTTGGAAGGGGGGCTCGAGCAGTACTTC. Protein sequence: CASSLEGGLEQYF. This chain uses TRBV5-1 with TRBJ2-7, with D perhaps assigned TRBD1 or TRBD2 (6 bases each). The CDR3 contains 13 residues. V lost 0 bases and J 6 bases, leaving 10 bases between the germline ends. CDR1 is SGHRS and CDR2 is YFSETQ in the germline V gene.

This clonotype has only a few counts. The V and J genes are TRBV15 and TRBJ2-1, with 10 nucleotides matching TRBD2. Germline V CDR1 and CDR2: LNHNV, YYDKDF (reference sequence). V lost 3 bases to trimming and J lost 3 bases; unmatched junction nucleotides: 8. CDR3 length: 17 residues. CDR3 bases: TGTGCCACCAGCAGCGACCATACTAGCGGGGACTACAATGAGCAGTTCTTC. It encodes CATSSDHTSGDYNEQFF.

This clonotype was observed a handful of times. The chain couples TRBV29-1 to TRBJ2-7; perhaps TRBD1 as D (6 bases). Between the trimmed V and J ends, which lost 5 bases and 0 bases, there was a span of 11 bases. There are 13 residues in the CDR3. Germline CDR1 is SQVTM and CDR2 is ANQGSEA. This CDR3 is CSVLTGASYEQYF. CDR3 in DNA: TGCAGCGTTCTGACAGGTGCCTCCTACGAGCAGTACTTC.

The V call is TRBV12-3 or TRBV12-4, the J call TRBJ2-1; possibly TRBD2 for D (6 bases). The CDR3 contains 13 residues. The V end lost 5 bases, the J end lost 5 bases, and 10 bases lay between the germline ends. CDR3 bases: TGTGCCAGCAGTCCGACTAGAGACAATGAGCAGTTCTTC. As protein: CASSPTRDNEQFF.

A few counts support this clonotype. The J gene is TRBJ2-7, the V gene TRBV5-6; 9 nucleotides agree with TRBD1. J gave up 4 bases and V 4 bases, and 6 bases lay outside the gene matches. Germline-derived CDR1 and CDR2 are SGHDT and YYEEEE. The CDR3 runs 14 residues. The CDR3 reads CASSPAGTGYEQYF. In nucleotides, the CDR3 is TGTGCCAGCAGCCCCGCCGGGACAGGGTACGAGCAGTACTTC.

This clonotype was detected only a few times. The rearrangement uses TRBV2 and TRBJ2-7; D uncertain. CDR1 is SNHLY and CDR2 is FYNNEI in the germline V gene. This CDR3 has 12 amino acids. V was trimmed by 10 bases and J by 2 bases, leaving 12 bases between them. CDR3 amino acids: CATQDRAYEQYF. CDR3 in DNA: TGTGCCACGCAAGACCGCGCCTACGAGCAGTACTTC.

This clonotype was detected only once. The V and J genes are TRBV6-5 and TRBJ2-7; D is undetermined. Trimming took 6 bases from V and 3 from J, leaving 6 bases between them. This CDR3 spans 11 amino acids. Looked up from germline, CDR1 is MNHEY and CDR2 is SVGAGI. The CDR3 loop is CASRKNYEQYF. The CDR3 DNA reads TGTGCCAGCAGGAAAAACTACGAGCAGTACTTC.

This clonotype occurred a few times. The chain has TRBV7-8 and TRBJ1-1; no clear D gene. This CDR3 is 13 amino acids long. Germline lookup yields CDR1 SGHVS and CDR2 FQNEAQ. V was cut by 5 bases and J by 4 bases, with 11 bases left in between. CDR3 residues: CASSPVLSTEAFF. The CDR3 DNA follows: TGTGCCAGCAGCCCCGTTTTGTCCACTGAAGCTTTCTTT.

The chain is built from TRBV7-2 and TRBJ2-7; D may be TRBD2 (5 bases). Germline assignment: CDR1 SGHTA and CDR2 FQGNSA. Trimming removed 5 bases at V and 3 bases at J, with 17 bases between. CDR3 size: 15 residues. The CDR3 nucleotides are TGTGCCAGCAGCCGTTACAGCGGCGGCTTCTACGAGCAGTACTTC. Its translation is CASSRYSGGFYEQYF.

A few counts support this clonotype. The chain links TRBV4-1 to TRBJ2-2, with 10 nucleotides matching TRBD1. Per germline, CDR1 MGHRA and CDR2 YSYEKL. The CDR3 contains 17 residues. Losses at the gene ends were 4 bases for V and 11 bases for J; bases not matched to a gene: 16. The CDR3 region is CASSLQDGTGAPGELFF. The DNA of the CDR3 is TGCGCCAGCAGCCTACAGGATGGGACAGGGGCCCCGGGAGAGCTGTTTTTT.

The rearrangement uses TRBV2 and TRBJ2-7; no clear D gene. Germline loops: CDR1 SNHLY, CDR2 FYNNEI. V shed 0 bases and J shed 3 bases, with 6 bases lying between them. The CDR3 totals 13 residues. The CDR3 region has the DNA TGTGCCAGCAGTGAAGCTAGGGACTACGAGCAGTACTTC. Its protein is CASSEARDYEQYF.

This sequence joins TRBV29-1 and TRBJ2-1; the match to TRBD1 covers 11 bases. The germline gives CDR1 SQVTM, CDR2 ANQGSEA. The trim removed 5 bases at V and 7 bases at J, leaving 4 bases unmatched. The CDR3 consists of 13 residues. Here the CDR3 DNA reads TGCAGCGTTCCCGGGACAGGGGGAAATGAGCAGTTCTTC. Translation: CSVPGTGGNEQFF.

V is TRBV19 and J is TRBJ2-3, with 8 nucleotides matching TRBD1. From germline, CDR1 is LNHDA and CDR2 SQIVND (reference sequence). The CDR3 is 13 residues long. V shed 7 bases, J shed 7 bases, and the junction held 7 bases outside the gene matches. The CDR3 is CASMPGQVNTQYF. The CDR3 DNA sequence: TGTGCCAGTATGCCGGGACAGGTAAATACGCAGTATTTT. Full variable domain (outside the CDR3, taken from reference TRBV19 and TRBJ2-3): DGGITQSPKYLFRKEGQNVTLSCEQNLNHDAMYWYRQDPGQGLRLIYYSQIVNDFQKGDIAEGYSVSREKKESFPLTVTSAQKNPTAFYLCASMPGQVNTQYFGPGTRLTVL.

The chain uses TRBV7-8 and TRBJ2-1, with 8 bases fitting TRBD1. CDR1 is SGHVS and CDR2 is FQNEAQ in the germline V gene. This CDR3 comprises 14 residues. V lost 6 bases to trimming and J lost 8 bases; unmatched junction nucleotides: 9. For the CDR3, the DNA is TGTGCCAGCAGGGGGGACAGGTCTTTAGATGAGCAGTTCTTC. It codes for CASRGDRSLDEQFF. Full variable domain (rest looked up from reference TRBV7-8 and TRBJ2-1): GAGVSQSPRYKVAKRGQDVALRCDPISGHVSLFWYQQALGQGPEFLTYFQNEAQLDKSGLPSDRFFAERPEGSVSTLKIQRTQQEDSAVYLCASRGDRSLDEQFFGPGTRLTVL.

This chain joins TRBV14 and TRBJ1-1, with 11 bases identical to TRBD1. CDR1 is SGHDN and CDR2 is FVKESK in the germline V gene. The junction had 1 base not matched to a gene; V was cut back by 6 bases and J by 4 bases. The CDR3 has 13 amino acids. CDR3 DNA: TGTGCCAGCAGAGGACAGGGGGCCACTGAAGCTTTCTTT. This sequence encodes CASRGQGATEAFF.

The chain recombines TRBV11-1 with TRBJ2-3, with D unresolved. Germline V gene data show CDR1 as SGHAT and CDR2 as FQDESV (reference sequence). V was trimmed by 7 bases and J by 3 bases, leaving 17 bases between them. This CDR3 has 15 residues. CDR3 in DNA: TGTGCCAGCACCCTCGGCTATTCTACTACAGATACGCAGTATTTT. This encodes CASTLGYSTTDTQYF.